This T cell receptor beta chain was sequenced in a study of blood T cell repertoires in COVID-19. Whole-study context: From the United States, Italy and Spain came samples of acute and convalescent COVID-19. In each case, the material was cDNA or gDNA derived from T cells, B-cell-depleted T cells, or PBMCs.

Authors' methods: How many nucleated cells were present was estimated from reference gene primer amplification. Produced via immunoSEQ multiplex PCR; TCRdb's table is partial and in-frame only. The DNA gave D and trimming, while V, J and clone size come from that table. The sample lists fewer than 70,000 clones; 80% to 95% were seen once. The CDR3 runs 14 residues. The germline CDR1 and CDR2 sequences are MNHEY and SVGAGI. J lost 7 bases, V lost 7 bases, and 5 bases had no gene match. Sequenced sample: peripheral blood. This receptor was taken from a woman aged 80 or over with active COVID-19. The chain uses TRBV6-5 and TRBJ2-7; 15 nucleotides align to TRBD2. CDR3 nucleotide sequence: TGTGCCAGCACTCGTGGACTAGCGGGAGGGGAGCAGTACTTC. Its protein product is CASTRGLAGGEQYF.